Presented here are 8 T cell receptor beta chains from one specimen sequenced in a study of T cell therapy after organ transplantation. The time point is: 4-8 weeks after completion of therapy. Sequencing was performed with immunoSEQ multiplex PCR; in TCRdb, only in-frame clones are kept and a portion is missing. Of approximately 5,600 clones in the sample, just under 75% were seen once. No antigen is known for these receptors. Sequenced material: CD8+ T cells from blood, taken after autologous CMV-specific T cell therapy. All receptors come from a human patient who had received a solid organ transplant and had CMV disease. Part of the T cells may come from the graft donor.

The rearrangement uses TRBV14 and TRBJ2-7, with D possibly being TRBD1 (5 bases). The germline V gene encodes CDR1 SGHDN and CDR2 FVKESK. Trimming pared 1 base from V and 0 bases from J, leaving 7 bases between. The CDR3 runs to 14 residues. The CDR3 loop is CASSQAGSSYEQYF. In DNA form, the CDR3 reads TGTGCCAGCAGCCAAGCAGGGTCCTCCTACGAGCAGTACTTC. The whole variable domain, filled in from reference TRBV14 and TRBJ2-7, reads EAGVTQFPSHSVIEKGQTVTLRCDPISGHDNLYWYRRVMGKEIKFLLHFVKESKQDESGMPNNRFLAERTGGTYSTLKVQPAELEDSGVYFCASSQAGSSYEQYFGPGTRLTVT.

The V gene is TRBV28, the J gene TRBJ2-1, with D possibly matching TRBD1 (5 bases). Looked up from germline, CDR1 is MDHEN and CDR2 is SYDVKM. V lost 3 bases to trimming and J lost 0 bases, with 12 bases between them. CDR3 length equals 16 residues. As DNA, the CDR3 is TGTGCCAGCAGTTTGAGTGGGGCGAGCTCCTACAATGAGCAGTTCTTC. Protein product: CASSLSGASSYNEQFF.

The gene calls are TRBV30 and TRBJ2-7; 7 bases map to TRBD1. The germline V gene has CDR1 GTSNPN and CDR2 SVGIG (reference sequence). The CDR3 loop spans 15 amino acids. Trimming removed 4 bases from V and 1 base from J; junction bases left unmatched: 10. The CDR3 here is CAWTPETGISYEQYF. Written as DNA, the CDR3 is TGTGCCTGGACGCCTGAGACAGGGATTTCCTACGAGCAGTACTTC.

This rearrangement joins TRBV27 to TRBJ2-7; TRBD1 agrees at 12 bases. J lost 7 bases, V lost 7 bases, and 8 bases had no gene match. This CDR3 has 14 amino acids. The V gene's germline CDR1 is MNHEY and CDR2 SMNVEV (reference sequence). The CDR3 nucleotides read TGTGCCAGCATTTACCGGGACAGGGGGCAAGAGCAGTACTTC. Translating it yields CASIYRDRGQEQYF.

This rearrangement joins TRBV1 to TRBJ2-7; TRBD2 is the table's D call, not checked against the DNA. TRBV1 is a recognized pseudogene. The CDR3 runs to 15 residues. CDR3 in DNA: TGCACCAGCAGTCGGCCGGACGGAGGCTCCTACGAGCAGTACTTC. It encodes CTSSRPDGGSYEQYF.

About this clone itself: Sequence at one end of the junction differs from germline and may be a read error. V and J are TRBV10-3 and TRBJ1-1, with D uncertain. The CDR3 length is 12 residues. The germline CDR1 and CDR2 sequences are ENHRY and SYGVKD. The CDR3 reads CAIGEAVTEAFF. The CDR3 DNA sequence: TGTGCCATCGGTGAGGCAGTCACTGAAGCTTTCTTT.

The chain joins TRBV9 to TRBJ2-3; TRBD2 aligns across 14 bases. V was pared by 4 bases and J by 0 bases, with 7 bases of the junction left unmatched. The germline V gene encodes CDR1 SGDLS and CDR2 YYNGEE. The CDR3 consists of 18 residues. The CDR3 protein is CASSLGTSGSDSTDTQYF. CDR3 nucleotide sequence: TGTGCCAGCAGCCTGGGGACTAGCGGGAGCGACAGCACAGATACGCAGTATTTT.

CDR3 in amino acids: CASSQTSASTDTQYF. CDR3 sequence (DNA): TGTGCCAGCAGCCAGACTAGCGCCAGCACAGATACGCAGTATTTT. This sequence joins TRBV13 and TRBJ2-3, with 8 positions matching TRBD2. This CDR3 comprises 15 residues. J gave up 0 bases and V 5 bases, and 4 bases lay outside the gene matches. The V gene's germline CDR1 is PRHDT and CDR2 FYEKMQ (reference sequence).